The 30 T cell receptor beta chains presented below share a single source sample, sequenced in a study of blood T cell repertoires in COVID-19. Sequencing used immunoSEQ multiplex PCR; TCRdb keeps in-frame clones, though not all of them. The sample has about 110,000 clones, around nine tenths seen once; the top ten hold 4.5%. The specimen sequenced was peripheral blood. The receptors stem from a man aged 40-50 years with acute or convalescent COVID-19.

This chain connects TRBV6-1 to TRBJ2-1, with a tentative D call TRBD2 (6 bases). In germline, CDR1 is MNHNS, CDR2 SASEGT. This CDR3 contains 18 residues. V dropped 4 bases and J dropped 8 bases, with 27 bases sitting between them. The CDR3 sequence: CASSARVLWKEGRDEQFF. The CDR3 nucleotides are TGTGCCAGCAGTGCCCGGGTCTTATGGAAGGAGGGCCGGGATGAGCAGTTCTTC.

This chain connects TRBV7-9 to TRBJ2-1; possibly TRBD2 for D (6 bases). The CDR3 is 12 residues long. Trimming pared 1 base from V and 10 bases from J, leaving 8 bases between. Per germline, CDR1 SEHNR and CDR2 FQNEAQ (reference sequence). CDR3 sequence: CASSLGLGEQFF. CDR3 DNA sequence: TGTGCCAGCAGCTTAGGACTAGGGGAGCAGTTCTTC.

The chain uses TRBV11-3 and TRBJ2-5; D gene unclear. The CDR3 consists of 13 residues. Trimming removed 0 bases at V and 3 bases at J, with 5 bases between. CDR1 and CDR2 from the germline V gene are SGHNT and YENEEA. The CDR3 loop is CASSLDSKETQYF. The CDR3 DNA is TGTGCCAGCAGCTTAGACAGTAAAGAGACCCAGTACTTC.

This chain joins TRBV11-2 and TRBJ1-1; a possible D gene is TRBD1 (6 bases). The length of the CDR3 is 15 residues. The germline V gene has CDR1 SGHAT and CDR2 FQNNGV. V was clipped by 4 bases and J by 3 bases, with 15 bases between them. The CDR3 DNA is TGTGCCAGCAGCTCCCATACAGGGTGGGACACTGAAGCTTTCTTT. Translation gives CASSSHTGWDTEAFF.

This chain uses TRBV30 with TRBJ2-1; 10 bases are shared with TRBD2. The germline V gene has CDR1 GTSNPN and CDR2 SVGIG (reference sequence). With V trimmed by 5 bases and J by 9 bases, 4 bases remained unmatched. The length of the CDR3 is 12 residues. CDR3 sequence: CAWGRTSGEQFF. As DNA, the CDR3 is TGTGCCTGGGGGAGGACTAGCGGTGAGCAGTTCTTC.

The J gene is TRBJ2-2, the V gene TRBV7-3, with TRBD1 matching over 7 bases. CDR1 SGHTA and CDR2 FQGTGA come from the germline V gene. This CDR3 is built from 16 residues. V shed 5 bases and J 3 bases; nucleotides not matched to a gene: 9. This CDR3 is CASSRGWGQYTGELFF. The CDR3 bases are TGTGCCAGCAGCCGAGGGTGGGGACAGTACACCGGGGAGCTGTTTTTT.

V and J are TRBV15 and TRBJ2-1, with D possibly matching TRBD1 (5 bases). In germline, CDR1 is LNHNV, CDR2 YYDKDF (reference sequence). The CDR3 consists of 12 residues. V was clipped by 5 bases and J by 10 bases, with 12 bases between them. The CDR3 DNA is TGTGCCACCAGCGCCGTCCGACAGGAGCAGTTCTTC. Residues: CATSAVRQEQFF.

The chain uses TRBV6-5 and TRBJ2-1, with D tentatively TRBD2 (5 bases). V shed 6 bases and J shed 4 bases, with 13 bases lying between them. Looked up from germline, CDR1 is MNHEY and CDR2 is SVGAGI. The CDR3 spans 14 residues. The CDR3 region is CASRSPGFYNEQFF. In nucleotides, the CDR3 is TGTGCCAGCAGATCACCGGGATTTTACAATGAGCAGTTCTTC.

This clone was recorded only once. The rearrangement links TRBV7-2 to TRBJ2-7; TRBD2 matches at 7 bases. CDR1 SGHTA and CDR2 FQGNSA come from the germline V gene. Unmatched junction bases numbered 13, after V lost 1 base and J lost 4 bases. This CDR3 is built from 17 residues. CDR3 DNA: TGTGCCAGCAGCTTAGACTTCGGATTGGGACTAAATTACGAGCAGTACTTC. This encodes CASSLDFGLGLNYEQYF.

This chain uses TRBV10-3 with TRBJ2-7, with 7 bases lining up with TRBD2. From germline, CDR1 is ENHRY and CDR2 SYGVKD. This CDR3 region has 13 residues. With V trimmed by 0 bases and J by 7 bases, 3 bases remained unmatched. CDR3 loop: CAISESNGGEQYF. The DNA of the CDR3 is TGTGCCATCAGTGAGTCGAACGGGGGGGAGCAGTACTTC.

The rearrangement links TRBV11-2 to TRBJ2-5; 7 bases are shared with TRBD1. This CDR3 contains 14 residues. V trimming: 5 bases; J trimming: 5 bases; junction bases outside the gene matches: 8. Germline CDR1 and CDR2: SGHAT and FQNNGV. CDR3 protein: CASSPGTAMETQYF. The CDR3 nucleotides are TGTGCCAGCAGCCCTGGGACAGCGATGGAGACCCAGTACTTC. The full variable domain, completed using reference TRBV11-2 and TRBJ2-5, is EAGVAQSPRYKIIEKRQSVAFWCNPISGHATLYWYQQILGQGPKLLIQFQNNGVVDDSQLPKDRFSAERLKGVDSTLKIQPAKLEDSAVYLCASSPGTAMETQYFGPGTRLLVL.

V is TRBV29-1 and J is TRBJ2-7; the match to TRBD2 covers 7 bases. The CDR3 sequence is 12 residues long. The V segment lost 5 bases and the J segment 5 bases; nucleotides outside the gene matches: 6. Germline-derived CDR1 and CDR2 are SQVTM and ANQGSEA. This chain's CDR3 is CSVKGRGNEQYF. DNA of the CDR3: TGCAGCGTTAAAGGGCGGGGGAACGAGCAGTACTTC.

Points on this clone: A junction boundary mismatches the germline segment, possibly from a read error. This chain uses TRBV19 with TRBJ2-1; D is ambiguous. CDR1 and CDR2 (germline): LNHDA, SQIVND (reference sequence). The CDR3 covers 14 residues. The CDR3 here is CASSISGSSNEQFF. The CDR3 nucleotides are TGTGCCAGTAGTATCAGTGGCTCCTCCAATGAGCAGTTCTTC.

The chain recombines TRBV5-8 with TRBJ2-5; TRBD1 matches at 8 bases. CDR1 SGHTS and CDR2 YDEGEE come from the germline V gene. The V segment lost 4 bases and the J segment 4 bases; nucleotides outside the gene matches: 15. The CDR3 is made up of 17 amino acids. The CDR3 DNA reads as TGTGCCAGCAGCCCTCAGACAGGGGTCCCTATGGGAGAGACCCAGTACTTC. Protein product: CASSPQTGVPMGETQYF.

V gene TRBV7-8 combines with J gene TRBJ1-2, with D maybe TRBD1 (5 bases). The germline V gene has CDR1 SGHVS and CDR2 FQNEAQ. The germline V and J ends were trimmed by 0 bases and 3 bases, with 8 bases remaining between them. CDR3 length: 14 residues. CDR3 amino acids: CASSLAVGDYGYTF. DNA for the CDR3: TGTGCCAGCAGCTTAGCGGTAGGGGACTATGGCTACACCTTC.

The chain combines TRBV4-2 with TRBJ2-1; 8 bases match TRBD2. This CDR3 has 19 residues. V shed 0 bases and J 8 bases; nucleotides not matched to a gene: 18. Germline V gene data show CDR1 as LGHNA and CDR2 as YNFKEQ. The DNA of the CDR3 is TGTGCCAGCAGCCAAGATCATGTTGTTCGCGGGGGGCCTCCCGATGAGCAGTTCTTC. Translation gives CASSQDHVVRGGPPDEQFF.

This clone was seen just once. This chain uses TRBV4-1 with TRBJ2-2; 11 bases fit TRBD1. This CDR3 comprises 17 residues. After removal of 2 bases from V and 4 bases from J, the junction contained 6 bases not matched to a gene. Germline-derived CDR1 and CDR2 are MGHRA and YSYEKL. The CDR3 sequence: CASSQTGTGGVTGELFF. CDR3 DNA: TGCGCCAGCAGCCAAACCGGGACAGGGGGAGTCACCGGGGAGCTGTTTTTT.

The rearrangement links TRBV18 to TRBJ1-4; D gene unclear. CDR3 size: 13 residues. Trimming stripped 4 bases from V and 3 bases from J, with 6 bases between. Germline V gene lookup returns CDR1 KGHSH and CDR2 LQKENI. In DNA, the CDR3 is TGTGCCAGCTCACTCCCCTCTAATGAAAAACTGTTTTTT. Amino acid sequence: CASSLPSNEKLFF.

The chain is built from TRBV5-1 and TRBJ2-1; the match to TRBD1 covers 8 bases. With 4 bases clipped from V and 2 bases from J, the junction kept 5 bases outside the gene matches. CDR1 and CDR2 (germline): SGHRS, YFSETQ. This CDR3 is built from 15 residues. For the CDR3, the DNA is TGCGCCAGCAGCCTCGGACAGGGCCCCTACAATGAGCAGTTCTTC. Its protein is CASSLGQGPYNEQFF.

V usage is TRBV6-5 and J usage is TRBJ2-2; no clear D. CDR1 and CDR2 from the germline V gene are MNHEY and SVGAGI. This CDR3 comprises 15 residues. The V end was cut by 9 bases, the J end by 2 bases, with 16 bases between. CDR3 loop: CASLISGGNTGELFF. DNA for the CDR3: TGTGCCAGTCTGATTTCCGGTGGTAACACCGGGGAGCTGTTTTTT.

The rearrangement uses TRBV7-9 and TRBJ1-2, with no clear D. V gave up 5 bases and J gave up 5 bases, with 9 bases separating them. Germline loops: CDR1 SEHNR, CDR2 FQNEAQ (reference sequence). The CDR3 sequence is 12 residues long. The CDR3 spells CASSPGNYGYTF. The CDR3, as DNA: TGTGCCAGCAGCCCAGGAAATTATGGCTACACCTTC.

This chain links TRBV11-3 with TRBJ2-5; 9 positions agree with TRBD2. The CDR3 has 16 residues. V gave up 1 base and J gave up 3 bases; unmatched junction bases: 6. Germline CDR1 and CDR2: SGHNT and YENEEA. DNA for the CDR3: TGTGCCAGCAGCTTAGGGCGGCGGGAGGGCGAAGAGACCCAGTACTTC. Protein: CASSLGRREGEETQYF.

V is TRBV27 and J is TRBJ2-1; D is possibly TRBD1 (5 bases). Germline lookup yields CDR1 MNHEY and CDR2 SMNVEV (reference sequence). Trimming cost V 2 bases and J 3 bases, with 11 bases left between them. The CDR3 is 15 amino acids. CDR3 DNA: TGTGCCAGCAGTTTAAAACAGGCTGACTACAATGAGCAGTTCTTC. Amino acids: CASSLKQADYNEQFF.

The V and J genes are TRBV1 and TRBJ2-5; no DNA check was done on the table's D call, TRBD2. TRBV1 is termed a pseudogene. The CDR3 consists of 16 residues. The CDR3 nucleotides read TGCACCAGCAGCCAAGACGGGACTAGCGGGACAGAGACCCAGTACTTC. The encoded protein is CTSSQDGTSGTETQYF.

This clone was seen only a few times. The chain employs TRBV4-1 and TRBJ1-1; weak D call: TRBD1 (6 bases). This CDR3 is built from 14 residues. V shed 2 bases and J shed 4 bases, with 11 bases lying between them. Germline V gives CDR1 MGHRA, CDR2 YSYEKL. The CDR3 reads CASSQSQGFTEAFF. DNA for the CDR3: TGCGCCAGCAGCCAATCACAGGGTTTCACTGAAGCTTTCTTT.

CDR3: CASSDPGGAMNTEAFF. In DNA, the CDR3 is TGTGCCAGCAGTGACCCAGGTGGCGCCATGAACACTGAAGCTTTCTTT. The rearrangement links TRBV6-1 to TRBJ1-1; no definite D call. CDR1 and CDR2 (germline): MNHNS, SASEGT. V lost 3 bases, J lost 0 bases, and 14 bases lay in between. The CDR3 is 16 residues long.

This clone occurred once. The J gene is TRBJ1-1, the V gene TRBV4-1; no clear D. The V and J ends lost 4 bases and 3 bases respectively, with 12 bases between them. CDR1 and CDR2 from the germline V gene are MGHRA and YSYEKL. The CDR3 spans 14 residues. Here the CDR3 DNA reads TGCGCCAGCAGCCCCAACGGGGTTTACACTGAAGCTTTCTTT. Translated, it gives CASSPNGVYTEAFF.

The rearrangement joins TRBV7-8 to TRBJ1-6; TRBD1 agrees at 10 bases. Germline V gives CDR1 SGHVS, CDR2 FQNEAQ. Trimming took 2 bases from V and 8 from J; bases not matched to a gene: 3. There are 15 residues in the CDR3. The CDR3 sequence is CASSLYGTGDSPLHF. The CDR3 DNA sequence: TGTGCCAGCAGCTTATACGGGACAGGGGATTCACCCCTCCACTTT.

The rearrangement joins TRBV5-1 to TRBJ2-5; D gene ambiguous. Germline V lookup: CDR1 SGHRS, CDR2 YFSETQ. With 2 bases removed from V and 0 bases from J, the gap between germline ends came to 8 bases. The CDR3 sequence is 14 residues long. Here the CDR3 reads CASSFSTDQETQYF. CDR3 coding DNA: TGCGCCAGCAGCTTCTCTACAGACCAAGAGACCCAGTACTTC.

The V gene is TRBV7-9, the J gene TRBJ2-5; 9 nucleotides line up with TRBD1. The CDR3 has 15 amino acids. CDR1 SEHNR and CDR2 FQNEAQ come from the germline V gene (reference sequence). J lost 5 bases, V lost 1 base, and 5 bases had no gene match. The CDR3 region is CASSLGDRDLETQYF. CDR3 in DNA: TGTGCCAGCAGCTTAGGGGACAGGGATCTGGAGACCCAGTACTTC.